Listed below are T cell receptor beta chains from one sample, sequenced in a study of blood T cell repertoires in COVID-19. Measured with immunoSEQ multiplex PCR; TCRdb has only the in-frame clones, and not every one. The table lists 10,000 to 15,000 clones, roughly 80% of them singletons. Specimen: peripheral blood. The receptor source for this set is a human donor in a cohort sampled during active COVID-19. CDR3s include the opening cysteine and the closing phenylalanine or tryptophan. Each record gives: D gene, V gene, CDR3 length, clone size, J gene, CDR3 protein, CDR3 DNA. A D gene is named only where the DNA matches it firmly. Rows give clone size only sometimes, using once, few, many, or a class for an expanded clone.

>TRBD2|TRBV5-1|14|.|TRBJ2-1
CASGLAGPYNEQFF
TGCGCCAGCGGTCTAGCGGGGCCCTACAATGAGCAGTTCTTC
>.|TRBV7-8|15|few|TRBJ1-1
CASSPGQGRNTEAFF
TGTGCCAGCAGCCCTGGACAAGGCAGGAACACTGAAGCTTTCTTT
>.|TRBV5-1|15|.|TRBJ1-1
CASKVSSFPDTEAFF
TGCGCCAGCAAGGTCTCTAGTTTCCCCGACACTGAAGCTTTCTTT
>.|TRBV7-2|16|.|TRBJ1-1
CASSFEYLTANTEAFF
TGTGCCAGCAGCTTCGAGTACCTTACAGCGAACACTGAAGCTTTCTTT
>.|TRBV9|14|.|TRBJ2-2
CASRNREYTGELFF
TGTGCCAGCAGGAACAGGGAGTACACCGGGGAGCTGTTTTTT
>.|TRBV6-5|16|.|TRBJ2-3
CASSSVGKGRTDTQYF
TGTGCCAGCAGTTCCGTTGGGAAGGGGCGCACAGATACGCAGTATTTT
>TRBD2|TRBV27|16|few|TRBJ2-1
CASSSGRLAGNNEQFF
TGTGCCAGCAGTAGTGGTCGGCTAGCGGGAAACAATGAGCAGTTCTTC
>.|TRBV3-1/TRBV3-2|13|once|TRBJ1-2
CASSQAAGYGYTF
TGTGCCAGCAGCCAAGCCGCGGGATATGGCTACACCTTC
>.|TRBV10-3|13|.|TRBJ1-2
CAISDRGDYGYTF
TGTGCCATCAGTGACCGGGGGGACTATGGCTACACCTTC
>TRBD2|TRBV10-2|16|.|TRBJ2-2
CASSDIIGGSTGELFF
TGCGCCAGCAGTGATATCATCGGGGGGAGCACCGGGGAGCTGTTTTTT
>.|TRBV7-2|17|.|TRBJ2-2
CASSLGLESGYTGELFF
TGTGCCAGCAGCTTAGGCCTTGAGAGTGGTTACACCGGGGAGCTGTTTTTT
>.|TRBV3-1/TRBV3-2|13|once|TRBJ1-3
CASSQARGNTIYF
TGTGCCAGCAGCCAAGCCAGAGGAAACACCATATATTTT
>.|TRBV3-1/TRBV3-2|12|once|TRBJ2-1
CASSHRYNEQFF
TGTGCCAGCAGCCATCGTTACAATGAGCAGTTCTTC
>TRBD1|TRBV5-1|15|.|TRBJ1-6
CASSLVGQGGSPLHF
TGCGCCAGCAGCTTGGTAGGACAGGGAGGTTCACCCCTCCACTTT
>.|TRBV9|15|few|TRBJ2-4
CASSVDNLAKNIQYF
TGTGCCAGCAGCGTGGACAACCTAGCCAAAAACATTCAGTACTTC
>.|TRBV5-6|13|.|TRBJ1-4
CASSLKAGEKLFF
TGTGCCAGCAGCCTGAAGGCGGGGGAAAAACTGTTTTTT
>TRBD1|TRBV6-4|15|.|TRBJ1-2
CASSLYRGGNYGYTF
TGTGCCAGCAGTCTTTACAGGGGCGGGAACTATGGCTACACCTTC
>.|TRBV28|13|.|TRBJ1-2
CASRPFASYGYTF
TGTGCCAGCAGACCCTTTGCGTCCTATGGCTACACCTTC
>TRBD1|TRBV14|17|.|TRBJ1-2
CASSRTGSSLRSHGYTF
TGTGCCAGCAGCCGGACAGGGTCGTCTTTACGTTCGCATGGCTACACCTTC
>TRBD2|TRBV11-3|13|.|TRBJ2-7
CASSVGTSDEQYF
TGTGCCAGCAGCGTGGGAACTAGCGACGAGCAGTACTTC
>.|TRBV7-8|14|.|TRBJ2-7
CASSLHTSSYEQYF
TGTGCCAGCAGCTTACATACGAGCTCCTACGAGCAGTACTTC
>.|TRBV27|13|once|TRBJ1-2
CASSLSGGVGYTF
TGTGCCAGCAGTTTATCGGGGGGGGTGGGCTACACCTTC
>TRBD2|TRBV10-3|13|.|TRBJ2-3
CAIETSGGGTQYF
TGTGCCATCGAGACTAGCGGGGGGGGTACGCAGTATTTT
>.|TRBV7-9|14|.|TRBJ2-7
CASSLGGTIYEQYF
TGTGCCAGCAGCTTAGGGGGGACAATCTACGAGCAGTACTTC
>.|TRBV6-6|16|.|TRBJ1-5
CASSYWPGQGLSAQHF
TGTGCCAGCAGTTACTGGCCGGGACAAGGTCTCTCGGCCCAGCATTTT
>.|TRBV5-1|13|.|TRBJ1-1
CASSSTGLTEAFF
TGCGCCAGCAGTTCAACAGGGTTGACTGAAGCTTTCTTT
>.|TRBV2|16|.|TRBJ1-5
CASSFRAGRTSQPQHF
TGTGCCAGCAGTTTCCGAGCGGGGAGAACTTCTCAGCCCCAGCATTTT
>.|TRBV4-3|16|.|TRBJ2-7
CASSQDGSVRTYEQYF
TGCGCCAGCAGCCAAGATGGTTCCGTCAGAACCTACGAGCAGTACTTC
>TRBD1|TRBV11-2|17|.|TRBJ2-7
CASSLNWLRTGVYEQYF
TGTGCCAGCAGCTTAAACTGGTTGAGGACAGGGGTCTACGAGCAGTACTTC
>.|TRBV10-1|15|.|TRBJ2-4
CARIGRGIAKNIQYF
TGCGCCAGAATTGGACGGGGGATAGCCAAAAACATTCAGTACTTC
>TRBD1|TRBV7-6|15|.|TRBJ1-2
CASSPRTGGNYGYTF
TGTGCCAGCAGCCCACGGACAGGGGGCAACTATGGCTACACCTTC
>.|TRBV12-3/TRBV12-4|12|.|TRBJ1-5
CASSLSDQPQHF
TGTGCCAGCAGTTTAAGCGATCAGCCCCAGCATTTT
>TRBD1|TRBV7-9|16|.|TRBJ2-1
CASSLAPIGQANEQFF
TGTGCCAGCAGCTTAGCGCCGATTGGACAGGCAAATGAGCAGTTCTTC
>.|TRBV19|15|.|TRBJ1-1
CASSVRGHKAQKAFF
TGTGCCAGTAGTGTGCGGGGCCATAAGGCCCAGAAAGCTTTCTTT
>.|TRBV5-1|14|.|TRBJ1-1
CASSLGQPNTEAFF
TGCGCCAGCAGCTTGGGACAGCCGAACACTGAAGCTTTCTTT
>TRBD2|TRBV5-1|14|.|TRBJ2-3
CASSSGLVSDTQYF
TGCGCCAGCAGCTCTGGACTAGTGTCAGATACGCAGTATTTT
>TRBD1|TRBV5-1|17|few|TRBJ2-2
CASSRDSPTANTGELFF
TGCGCCAGCAGCCGGGACAGCCCCACCGCGAACACCGGGGAGCTGTTTTTT
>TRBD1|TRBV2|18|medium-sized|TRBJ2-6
CASRENRGPSSGANVLTF
TGTGCCAGCAGGGAAAACAGGGGGCCAAGCTCTGGGGCCAACGTCCTGACTTTC
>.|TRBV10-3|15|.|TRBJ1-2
CAISESWGRDYGYTF
TGTGCCATCAGTGAGTCGTGGGGCAGGGACTATGGCTACACCTTC
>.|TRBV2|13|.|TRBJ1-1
CASRGRGGAEAFF
TGTGCCAGCAGGGGGCGGGGCGGCGCTGAAGCTTTCTTT
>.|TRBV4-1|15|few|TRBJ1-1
CASSLTRDMNTEAFF
TGCGCCAGCAGCCTCACTAGGGACATGAACACTGAAGCTTTCTTT
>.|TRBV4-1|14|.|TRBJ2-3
CASSHVDFTDTQYF
TGCGCCAGCAGCCATGTCGACTTTACAGATACGCAGTATTTT
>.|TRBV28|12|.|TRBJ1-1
CASSIPGTEAFF
TGTGCCAGCAGTATACCGGGGACTGAAGCTTTCTTT